Below are 28 T cell receptor beta chains sequenced from a single sample in a study of blood T cell repertoires in COVID-19. The repertoire was sequenced with immunoSEQ multiplex PCR; TCRdb's copy has only in-frame clones and lacks some. The data hold 200,000 or so clones, with about 80% observed a single time. Sequenced material: PBMCs or T cells enriched from blood (not recorded which). The source is a man aged 40-49 years who had recovered from COVID-19.

The chain recombines TRBV5-8 with TRBJ1-3, with D perhaps TRBD1 (5 bases). V was shortened by 3 bases and J by 2 bases, with 12 bases between the two germline ends. Germline CDR1 reads SGHTS; CDR2 reads YDEGEE. There are 15 residues in the CDR3. The CDR3 sequence is CASSWGGAPGNTIYF. In DNA form, the CDR3 reads TGTGCCAGCAGCTGGGGGGGAGCCCCTGGAAACACCATATATTTT. Full variable domain (outside the CDR3, taken from reference TRBV5-8 and TRBJ1-3): EAGVTQSPTHLIKTRGQQATLRCSPISGHTSVYWYQQALGLGLQFLLWYDEGEERNRGNFPPRFSGRQFPNYSSELNVNALELEDSALYLCASSWGGAPGNTIYFGEGSWLTVV.

The rearrangement joins TRBV4-1 to TRBJ2-7; 13 bases match TRBD2. Trimming at V came to 6 bases and at J to 7 bases, leaving 9 bases not matched to a gene. The CDR3 has 15 residues. Per the germline V gene, CDR1 is MGHRA and CDR2 is YSYEKL. CDR3 nucleotide sequence: TGCGCCAGCAGGCCCGGGACTAGCGGGGCAGGAGAGCAGTACTTC. Translating gives CASRPGTSGAGEQYF.

This chain joins TRBV5-1 and TRBJ2-5, with D maybe TRBD1 (6 bases). V gave up 7 bases and J gave up 4 bases, with 20 bases separating them. This CDR3 is built from 15 residues. Germline values: CDR1 SGHRS, CDR2 YFSETQ. The CDR3 nucleotides are TGCGCCAGCCAGACGCGGACAGCCTGGGGAGAGACCCAGTACTTC. Amino acid sequence: CASQTRTAWGETQYF. Full variable domain (remainder filled in from reference TRBV5-1 and TRBJ2-5): KAGVTQTPRYLIKTRGQQVTLSCSPISGHRSVSWYQQTPGQGLQFLFEYFSETQRNKGNFPGRFSGRQFSNSRSEMNVSTLELGDSALYLCASQTRTAWGETQYFGPGTRLLVL.

The V gene is TRBV7-6, the J gene TRBJ2-1; 8 nucleotides agree with TRBD2. This CDR3 comprises 17 residues. Germline V gene lookup returns CDR1 SGHVS and CDR2 FNYEAQ. The V segment lost 1 base and the J segment 6 bases; nucleotides outside the gene matches: 11. The CDR3 sequence: CASSLEGGAGAPNEQFF. DNA of the CDR3: TGTGCCAGCAGCTTAGAAGGAGGAGCGGGGGCTCCCAATGAGCAGTTCTTC.

This chain joins TRBV5-6 and TRBJ1-1; tentative D call: TRBD1 (5 bases). The CDR3 sequence is 15 residues long. The V gene's germline CDR1 is SGHDT and CDR2 YYEEEE. With 2 bases removed from V and 6 bases from J, the gap between germline ends came to 17 bases. In nucleotides, the CDR3 is TGTGCCAGCAGCTTCGTTTGGAGGGGACCATCTGAAGCTTTCTTT. It translates to CASSFVWRGPSEAFF.

This clone was seen only once. The rearrangement joins TRBV5-1 to TRBJ2-2, with D uncertain. The CDR3 runs 14 residues. Trimming left V 2 bases short and J 1 base short, with 6 bases between. From germline, CDR1 is SGHRS and CDR2 YFSETQ. The CDR3 nucleotides are TGCGCCAGCAGCTTAAATCTGAACACCGGGGAGCTGTTTTTT. Protein sequence: CASSLNLNTGELFF.

V gene TRBV27 combines with J gene TRBJ1-2; TRBD1 agrees at 7 bases. The junction had 2 bases not matched to a gene; V was cut back by 3 bases and J by 7 bases. The CDR3 consists of 12 residues. The germline V gene has CDR1 MNHEY and CDR2 SMNVEV (reference sequence). The CDR3 DNA follows: TGTGCCAGCAGTTTGAGGGGGCTTGGCTACACCTTC. It encodes CASSLRGLGYTF.

The chain links TRBV2 to TRBJ1-2; D is uncertain. V gave up 1 base and J gave up 2 bases, with 11 bases separating them. CDR3 length: 15 amino acids. Germline V CDR1 and CDR2: SNHLY, FYNNEI. The DNA for the CDR3 is TGTGCCAGCAGTGAAGGGGAGGGAAAAAACTATGGCTACACCTTC. Translating gives CASSEGEGKNYGYTF.

The V call is TRBV27, the J call TRBJ2-3; TRBD1 aligns across 7 bases. Germline lookup yields CDR1 MNHEY and CDR2 SMNVEV (reference sequence). The CDR3 contains 16 residues. V shed 6 bases and J 2 bases; nucleotides not matched to a gene: 11. CDR3 nucleotide sequence: TGTGCCAGCAGGGGGGTGACAGGGATCTTCACAGATACGCAGTATTTT. Protein: CASRGVTGIFTDTQYF.

The chain joins TRBV6-6 to TRBJ2-7, with 8 bases that match TRBD1. The CDR3 runs 14 residues. Per the germline V gene, CDR1 is MNHNY and CDR2 is SVGAGI (reference sequence). Trimming removed 0 bases from V and 6 bases from J; junction bases left unmatched: 4. This chain's CDR3 is CASSYSTGVGEQYF. The CDR3 nucleotides are TGTGCCAGCAGTTACTCGACAGGGGTGGGCGAGCAGTACTTC.

The CDR3 region has the DNA TGTGCCAGCCGGGACAGGGGGCAACAGGGCTACACCTTC. This translates into CASRDRGQQGYTF. The V call is TRBV28, the J call TRBJ1-2, with 12 bases lining up with TRBD1. The CDR3 is 13 amino acids. Germline V lookup: CDR1 MDHEN, CDR2 SYDVKM. V was pared by 8 bases and J by 8 bases, with 6 bases of the junction left unmatched.

This clone was observed once. V is TRBV19 and J is TRBJ1-5; 7 nucleotides match TRBD1. Losses at the gene ends were 5 bases for V and 2 bases for J; bases not matched to a gene: 9. Germline-derived CDR1 and CDR2 are LNHDA and SQIVND (reference sequence). CDR3 length: 16 residues. In DNA form, the CDR3 reads TGTGCCAGTAGTCCGCCACAGGGGCGAGGCAATCAGCCCCAGCATTTT. Its protein is CASSPPQGRGNQPQHF. The whole variable domain, remainder taken from reference TRBV19 and TRBJ1-5, is DGGITQSPKYLFRKEGQNVTLSCEQNLNHDAMYWYRQDPGQGLRLIYYSQIVNDFQKGDIAEGYSVSREKKESFPLTVTSAQKNPTAFYLCASSPPQGRGNQPQHFGDGTRLSIL.

This clone has just one count. V and J are TRBV12-2 and TRBJ1-3; TRBD1 is the table's D call and was not checked against the DNA. TRBV12-2 is labeled a pseudogene. This CDR3 spans 15 amino acids. CDR3 nucleotide sequence: TGTGCAAGTCGCAGGTCCGACAGATTTGGAAACACCATATATTTT. It specifies CASRRSDRFGNTIYF.

The chain uses TRBV7-7 and TRBJ2-1; possible D gene TRBD1, 6 bases. This CDR3 region has 13 residues. Germline assignment: CDR1 SSHAT and CDR2 FNYEAQ (reference sequence). Trimming took 1 base from V and 6 from J, leaving 7 bases between them. CDR3 loop: CASSLGQANEQFF. In nucleotides, the CDR3 is TGTGCCAGCAGCTTAGGACAGGCCAATGAGCAGTTCTTC.

The rearrangement uses TRBV15 and TRBJ2-7; 9 bases match TRBD1. V was pared by 3 bases and J by 5 bases, with 2 bases of the junction left unmatched. The CDR3 covers 13 residues. The germline V gene has CDR1 LNHNV and CDR2 YYDKDF (reference sequence). The CDR3 protein is CATSRGQGNEQYF. Written as DNA, the CDR3 is TGTGCCACCAGCAGGGGACAGGGAAACGAGCAGTACTTC.

This clone showed up just once. Sequence at one end of the junction differs from germline and may be a read error. The gene calls are TRBV15 and TRBJ1-2; D is possibly TRBD1 (5 bases). Germline V gene lookup returns CDR1 LNHNV and CDR2 YYDKDF (reference sequence). The CDR3 is 14 amino acids. The CDR3 spells CATSRERTGYSYTF. The CDR3 DNA follows: TGTGCCACCAGCAGAGAAAGAACAGGCTATAGCTACACCTTC.

DNA of the CDR3: TGCGCCAGCAGCCAAGATACCCCAGGGGGCGTCTATGAGCAGTTCTTC. This gives the protein CASSQDTPGGVYEQFF. This chain links TRBV4-1 with TRBJ2-1, with 8 bases matching TRBD1. The CDR3 runs to 16 residues. The V and J ends lost 0 bases and 8 bases, in that order; junction bases with no gene match: 9. Germline V gene data show CDR1 as MGHRA and CDR2 as YSYEKL.

The chain joins TRBV5-4 to TRBJ1-1; D unclear. The V gene lost 3 bases and the J gene lost 1 base, with 7 bases spanning the gap. This CDR3 is 13 amino acids long. From germline, CDR1 is SGHNT and CDR2 YYREEE (reference sequence). CDR3 DNA: TGTGCCAGCAGCTCTACGTCGAACACTGAAGCTTTCTTT. It is translated as CASSSTSNTEAFF.

This rearrangement joins TRBV3-1 (or the pseudogene TRBV3-2) to TRBJ1-4, with TRBD1 matching 7 bases. There are 14 residues in the CDR3. After removal of 7 bases from V and 5 bases from J, the junction contained 7 bases not matched to a gene. Germline-derived CDR1 and CDR2 are LGHDT and YNNKEL (reference sequence). The CDR3 spells CASTSTGANEKLFF. The CDR3 DNA reads TGTGCCAGCACCTCAACAGGGGCCAATGAAAAACTGTTTTTT.

This chain uses TRBV18 with TRBJ1-1; 10 bases align to TRBD1. The germline V gene has CDR1 KGHSH and CDR2 LQKENI. This CDR3 has 14 residues. The V gene end was trimmed by 6 bases and the J gene end by 5 bases; junction bases not matched to a gene: 6. CDR3 sequence (DNA): TGTGCCAGCTCGCCGACAGGGGGCGAGACTGAAGCTTTCTTT. It yields the protein CASSPTGGETEAFF.

The V and J genes are TRBV19 and TRBJ1-2; the match to TRBD1 covers 9 bases. Germline CDR1 is LNHDA and CDR2 is SQIVND (reference sequence). The V gene end was trimmed by 3 bases and the J gene end by 6 bases; junction bases not matched to a gene: 2. The CDR3 loop spans 13 amino acids. The CDR3 reads CASSMNRGHGYTF. CDR3 nucleotide sequence: TGTGCCAGTAGTATGAACAGGGGGCATGGCTACACCTTC.

This clone was detected a few times. The chain links TRBV11-2 to TRBJ2-3, with 8 bases that match TRBD1. CDR1 and CDR2 from the germline V gene are SGHAT and FQNNGV. The CDR3 covers 14 residues. The junction had 4 bases not matched to a gene; V was cut back by 4 bases and J by 4 bases. The CDR3 coding sequence is TGTGCCAGCAGCTGGACAGGGATCGCAGATACGCAGTATTTT. Translating gives CASSWTGIADTQYF. The whole variable domain, remainder taken from reference TRBV11-2 and TRBJ2-3, is EAGVAQSPRYKIIEKRQSVAFWCNPISGHATLYWYQQILGQGPKLLIQFQNNGVVDDSQLPKDRFSAERLKGVDSTLKIQPAKLEDSAVYLCASSWTGIADTQYFGPGTRLTVL.

The V call is TRBV30, the J call TRBJ1-2; 10 bases are a match to TRBD1. The V and J ends lost 0 bases and 7 bases, in that order; junction bases with no gene match: 2. The CDR3 runs to 13 residues. Germline V gives CDR1 GTSNPN, CDR2 SVGIG (reference sequence). CDR3 sequence (DNA): TGTGCCTGGAGTGTGACAGGGGGCTCTGGCTACACCTTC. Its translation: CAWSVTGGSGYTF.

There are a few counts of this clone. This chain links TRBV5-4 with TRBJ1-2; no definite D call. The CDR3 has 13 residues. CDR1 is SGHNT, CDR2 YYREEE, per germline (reference sequence). The V end lost 0 bases, the J end lost 2 bases, and 5 bases lay between the germline ends. CDR3 in amino acids: CASSLDQNYGYTF. CDR3 sequence (DNA): TGTGCCAGCAGCTTGGATCAAAACTATGGCTACACCTTC.

This chain joins TRBV4-1 and TRBJ1-2; 8 bases are shared with TRBD1. V dropped 3 bases and J dropped 7; count of bases not matched to a gene: 19. This CDR3 spans 18 amino acids. Germline V lookup: CDR1 MGHRA, CDR2 YSYEKL. The CDR3, as DNA: TGCGCCAGCAGCCAGAGCAGGGGGCCCCACACAACTAGGTCTGGCTACACCTTC. It is translated as CASSQSRGPHTTRSGYTF.

The chain is built from TRBV2 and TRBJ2-2; weak D call: TRBD2 (5 bases). V was pared by 7 bases and J by 2 bases, with 11 bases between. This CDR3 contains 14 residues. Per the germline V gene, CDR1 is SNHLY and CDR2 is FYNNEI. CDR3 nucleotides: TGTGCCAGCACAGGAGGATTTAACACCGGGGAGCTGTTTTTT. It yields the protein CASTGGFNTGELFF.

The chain couples TRBV28 to TRBJ2-2, with TRBD1 identical over 7 bases. Unmatched junction bases numbered 5, after V lost 6 bases and J lost 1 base. The CDR3 runs 15 residues. Germline assignment: CDR1 MDHEN and CDR2 SYDVKM. CDR3 bases: TGTGCCAGCAGGCACCGGACAGGGAACACCGGGGAGCTGTTTTTT. Translated: CASRHRTGNTGELFF. The variable domain in full, with the rest retrieved from reference TRBV28 and TRBJ2-2, is DVKVTQSSRYLVKRTGEKVFLECVQDMDHENMFWYRQDPGLGLRLIYFSYDVKMKEKGDIPEGYSVSREKKERFSLILESASTNQTSMYLCASRHRTGNTGELFFGEGSRLTVL.

This clone was seen a few times. The chain links TRBV3-1 (or the pseudogene TRBV3-2) to TRBJ1-2, with TRBD1 matching over 12 bases. The CDR3 runs 18 residues. V dropped 2 bases and J dropped 5; count of bases not matched to a gene: 12. Germline V CDR1 and CDR2: LGHDT, YNNKEL (reference sequence). Here the CDR3 reads CASSQKAGTGGRVYGYTF. CDR3 DNA sequence: TGTGCCAGCAGCCAAAAAGCCGGGACAGGGGGCAGGGTTTATGGCTACACCTTC.